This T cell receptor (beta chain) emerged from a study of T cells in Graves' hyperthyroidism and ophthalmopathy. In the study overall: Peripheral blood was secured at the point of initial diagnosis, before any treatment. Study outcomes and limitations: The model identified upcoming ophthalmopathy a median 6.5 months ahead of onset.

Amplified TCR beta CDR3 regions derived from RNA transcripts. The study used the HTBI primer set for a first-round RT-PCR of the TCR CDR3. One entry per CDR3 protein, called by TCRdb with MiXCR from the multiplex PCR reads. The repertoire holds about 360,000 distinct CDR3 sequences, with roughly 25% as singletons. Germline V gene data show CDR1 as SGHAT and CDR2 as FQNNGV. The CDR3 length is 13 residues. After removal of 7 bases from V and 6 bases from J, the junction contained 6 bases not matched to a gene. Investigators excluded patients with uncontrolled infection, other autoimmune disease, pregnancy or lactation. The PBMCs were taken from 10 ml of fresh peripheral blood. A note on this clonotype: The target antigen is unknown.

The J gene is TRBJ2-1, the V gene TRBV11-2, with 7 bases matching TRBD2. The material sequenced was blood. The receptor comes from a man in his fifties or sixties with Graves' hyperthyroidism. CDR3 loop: CASTLWEGNEQFF. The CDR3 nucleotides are TGTGCCAGCACCCTCTGGGAGGGCAATGAGCAGTTCTTC.